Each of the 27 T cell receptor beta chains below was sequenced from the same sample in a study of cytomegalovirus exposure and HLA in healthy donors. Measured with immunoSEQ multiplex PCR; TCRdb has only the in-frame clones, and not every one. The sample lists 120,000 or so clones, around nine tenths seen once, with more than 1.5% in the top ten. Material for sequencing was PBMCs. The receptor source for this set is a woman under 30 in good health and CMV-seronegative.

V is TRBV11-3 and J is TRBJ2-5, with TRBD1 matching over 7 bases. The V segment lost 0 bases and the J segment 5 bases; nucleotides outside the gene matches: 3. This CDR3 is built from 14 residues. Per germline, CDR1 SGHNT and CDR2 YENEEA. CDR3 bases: TGTGCCAGCAGCTTAGATCCACAGGGGGAGACCCAGTACTTC. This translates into CASSLDPQGETQYF.

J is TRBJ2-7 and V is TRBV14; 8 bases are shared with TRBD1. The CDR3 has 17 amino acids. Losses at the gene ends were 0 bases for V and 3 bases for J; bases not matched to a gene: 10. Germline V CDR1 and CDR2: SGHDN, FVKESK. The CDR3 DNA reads TGTGCCAGCAGCCAAGATTTTCCCCGGACAGGGATCTACGAGCAGTACTTC. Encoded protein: CASSQDFPRTGIYEQYF.

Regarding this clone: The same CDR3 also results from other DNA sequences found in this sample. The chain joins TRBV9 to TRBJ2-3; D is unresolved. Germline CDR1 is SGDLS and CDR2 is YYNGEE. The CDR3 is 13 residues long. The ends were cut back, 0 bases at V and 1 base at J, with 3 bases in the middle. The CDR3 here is CASSVGGTDTQYF. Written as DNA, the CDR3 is TGTGCCAGCAGCGTAGGAGGCACAGATACGCAGTATTTT.

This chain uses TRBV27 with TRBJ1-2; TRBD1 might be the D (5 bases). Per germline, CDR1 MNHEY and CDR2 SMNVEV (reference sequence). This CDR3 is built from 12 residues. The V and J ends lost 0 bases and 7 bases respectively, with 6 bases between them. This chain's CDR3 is CASSLSGGGYTF. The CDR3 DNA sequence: TGTGCCAGCAGTTTATCCGGGGGTGGCTACACCTTC.

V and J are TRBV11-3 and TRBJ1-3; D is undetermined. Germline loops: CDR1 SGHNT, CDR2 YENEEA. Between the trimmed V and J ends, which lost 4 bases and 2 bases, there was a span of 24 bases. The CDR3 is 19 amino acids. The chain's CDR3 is CASSYTLRALIDTGNTIYF. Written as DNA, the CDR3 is TGTGCCAGCAGCTACACCCTGAGGGCCCTGATTGACACTGGAAACACCATATATTTT.

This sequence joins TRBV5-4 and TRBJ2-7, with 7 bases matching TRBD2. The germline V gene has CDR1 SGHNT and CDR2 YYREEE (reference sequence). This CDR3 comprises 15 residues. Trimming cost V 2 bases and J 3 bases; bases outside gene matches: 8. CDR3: CASSFAGANDYEQYF. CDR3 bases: TGTGCCAGCAGCTTTGCGGGAGCTAACGACTACGAGCAGTACTTC.

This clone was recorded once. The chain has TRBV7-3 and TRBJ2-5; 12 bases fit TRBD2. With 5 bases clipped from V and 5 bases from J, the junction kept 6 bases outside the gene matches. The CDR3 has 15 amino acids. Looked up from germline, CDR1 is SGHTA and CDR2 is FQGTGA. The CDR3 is CASSPTSGSGETQYF. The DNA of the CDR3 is TGTGCCAGCAGCCCGACTAGCGGGAGTGGGGAGACCCAGTACTTC.

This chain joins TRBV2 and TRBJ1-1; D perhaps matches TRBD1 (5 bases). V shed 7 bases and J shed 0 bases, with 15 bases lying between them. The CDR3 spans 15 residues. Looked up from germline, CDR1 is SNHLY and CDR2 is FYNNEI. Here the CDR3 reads CASIREGALNTEAFF. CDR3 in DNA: TGTGCCAGCATTAGAGAAGGGGCTCTGAACACTGAAGCTTTCTTT. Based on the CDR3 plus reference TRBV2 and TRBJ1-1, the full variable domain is EPEVTQTPSHQVTQMGQEVILRCVPISNHLYFYWYRQILGQKVEFLVSFYNNEISEKSEIFDDQFSVERPDGSNFTLKIRSTKLEDSAMYFCASIREGALNTEAFFGQGTRLTVV.

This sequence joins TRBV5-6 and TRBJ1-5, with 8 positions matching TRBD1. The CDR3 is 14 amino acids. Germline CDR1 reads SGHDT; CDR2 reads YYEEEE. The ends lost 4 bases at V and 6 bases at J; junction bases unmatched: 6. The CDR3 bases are TGTGCCAGCAGCGCGGGACAGGCCGGTCAGCCCCAGCATTTT. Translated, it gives CASSAGQAGQPQHF. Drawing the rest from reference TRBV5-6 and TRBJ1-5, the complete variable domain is DAGVTQSPTHLIKTRGQQVTLRCSPKSGHDTVSWYQQALGQGPQFIFQYYEEEERQRGNFPDRFSGHQFPNYSSELNVNALLLGDSALYLCASSAGQAGQPQHFGDGTRLSIL.

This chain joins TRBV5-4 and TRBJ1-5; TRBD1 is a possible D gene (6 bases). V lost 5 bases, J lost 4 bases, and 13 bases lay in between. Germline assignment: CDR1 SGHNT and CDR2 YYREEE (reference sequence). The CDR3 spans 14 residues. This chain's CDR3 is CASSEGHTNQPQHF. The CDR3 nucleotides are TGTGCCAGCAGTGAGGGACATACAAATCAGCCCCAGCATTTT.

CDR3 loop: CASSLLGGLAGDTQYF. The DNA for the CDR3 is TGCGCCAGCAGCCTATTAGGCGGACTAGCGGGAGATACGCAGTATTTT. V gene TRBV5-1 combines with J gene TRBJ2-3, with 11 positions matching TRBD2. CDR3 length: 16 residues. Per the germline V gene, CDR1 is SGHRS and CDR2 is YFSETQ. Trimming removed 4 bases from V and 5 bases from J; junction bases left unmatched: 9.

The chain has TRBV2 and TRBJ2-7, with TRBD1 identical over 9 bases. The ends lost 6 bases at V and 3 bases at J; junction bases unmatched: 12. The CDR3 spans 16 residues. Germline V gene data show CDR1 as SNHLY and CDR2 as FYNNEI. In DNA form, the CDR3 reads TGTGCCAGCAGGCCGACCGGGACAGGGAGAGTCTACGAGCAGTACTTC. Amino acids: CASRPTGTGRVYEQYF.

The CDR3 loop is CASGDRTDTQYF. DNA for the CDR3: TGTGCTAGTGGGGACAGGACAGATACGCAGTATTTT. This rearrangement joins TRBV12-5 to TRBJ2-3, with 7 positions matching TRBD1. CDR1 is LGHNT, CDR2 FRNRAP, per germline. The length of the CDR3 is 12 residues. Unmatched junction bases numbered 0, after V lost 6 bases and J lost 3 bases. Filled out from reference TRBV12-5 and TRBJ2-3, the complete variable domain reads DARVTQTPRHKVTEMGQEVTMRCQPILGHNTVFWYRQTMMQGLELLAYFRNRAPLDDSGMPKDRFSAEMPDATLATLKIQPSEPRDSAVYFCASGDRTDTQYFGPGTRLTVL.

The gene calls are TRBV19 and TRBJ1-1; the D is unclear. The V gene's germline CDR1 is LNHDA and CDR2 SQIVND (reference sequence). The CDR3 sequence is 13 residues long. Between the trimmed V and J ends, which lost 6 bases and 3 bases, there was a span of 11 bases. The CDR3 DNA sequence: TGTGCCAGTAGCTGGGGAGTCCACACTGAAGCTTTCTTT. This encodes CASSWGVHTEAFF.

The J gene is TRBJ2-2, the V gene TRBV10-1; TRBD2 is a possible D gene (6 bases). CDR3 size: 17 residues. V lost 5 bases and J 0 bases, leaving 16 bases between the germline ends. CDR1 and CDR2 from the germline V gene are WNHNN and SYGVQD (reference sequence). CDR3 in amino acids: CASSSPPGLANTGELFF. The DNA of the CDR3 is TGCGCCAGCAGTTCACCACCGGGACTTGCGAACACCGGGGAGCTGTTTTTT.

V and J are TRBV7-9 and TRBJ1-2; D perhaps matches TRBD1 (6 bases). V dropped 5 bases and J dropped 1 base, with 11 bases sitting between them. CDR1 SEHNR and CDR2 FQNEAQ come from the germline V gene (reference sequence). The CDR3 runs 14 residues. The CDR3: CASSVQGGNYGYTF. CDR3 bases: TGTGCCAGCAGCGTACAAGGGGGTAACTATGGCTACACCTTC.

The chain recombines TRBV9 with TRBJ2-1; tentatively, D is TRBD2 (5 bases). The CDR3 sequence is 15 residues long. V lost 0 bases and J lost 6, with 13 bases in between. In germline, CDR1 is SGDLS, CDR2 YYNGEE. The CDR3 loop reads CASSVAGPTSNEQFF. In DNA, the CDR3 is TGTGCCAGCAGCGTAGCGGGCCCTACTAGCAATGAGCAGTTCTTC.

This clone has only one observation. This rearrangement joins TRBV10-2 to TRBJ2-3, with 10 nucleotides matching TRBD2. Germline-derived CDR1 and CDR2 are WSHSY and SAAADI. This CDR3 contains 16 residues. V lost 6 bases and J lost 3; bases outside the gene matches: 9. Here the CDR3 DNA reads TGCGCCAGCAGATCGAGCGGGAGGGCCTTAACAGATACGCAGTATTTT. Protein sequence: CASRSSGRALTDTQYF.

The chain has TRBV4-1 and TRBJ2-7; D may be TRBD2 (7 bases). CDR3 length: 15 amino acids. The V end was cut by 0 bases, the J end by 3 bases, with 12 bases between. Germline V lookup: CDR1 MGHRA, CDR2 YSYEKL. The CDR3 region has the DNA TGCGCCAGCAGCCAAGAGGGGGGGCAGGGCTACGAGCAGTACTTC. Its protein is CASSQEGGQGYEQYF.

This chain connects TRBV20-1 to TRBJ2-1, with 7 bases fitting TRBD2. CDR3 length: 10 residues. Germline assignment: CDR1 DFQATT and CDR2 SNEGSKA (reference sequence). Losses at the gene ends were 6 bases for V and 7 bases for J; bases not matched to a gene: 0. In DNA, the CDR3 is TGCAGTGCCGGGAGGAATGAGCAGTTCTTC. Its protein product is CSAGRNEQFF.

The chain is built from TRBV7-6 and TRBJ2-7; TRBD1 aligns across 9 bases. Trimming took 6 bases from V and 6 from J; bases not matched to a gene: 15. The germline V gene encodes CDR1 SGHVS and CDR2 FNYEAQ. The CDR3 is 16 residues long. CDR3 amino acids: CASRAGTGRTNFEQYF. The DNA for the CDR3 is TGTGCCAGCAGGGCGGGGACAGGGAGAACGAACTTCGAGCAGTACTTC.

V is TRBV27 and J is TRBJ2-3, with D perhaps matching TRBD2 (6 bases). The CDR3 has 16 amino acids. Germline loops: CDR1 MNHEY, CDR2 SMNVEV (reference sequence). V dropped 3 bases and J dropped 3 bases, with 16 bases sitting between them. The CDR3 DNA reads TGTGCCAGCAGTTTCTCGGGACGGGAGAGGACAGATACGCAGTATTTT. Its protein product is CASSFSGRERTDTQYF.

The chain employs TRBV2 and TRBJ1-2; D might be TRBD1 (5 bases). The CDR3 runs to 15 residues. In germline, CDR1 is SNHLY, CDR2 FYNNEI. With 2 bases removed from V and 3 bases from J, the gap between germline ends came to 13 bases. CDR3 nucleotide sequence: TGTGCCAGCAGTGAAAGAGAAGGGGTGGACTATGGCTACACCTTC. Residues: CASSEREGVDYGYTF. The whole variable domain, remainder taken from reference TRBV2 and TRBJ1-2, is EPEVTQTPSHQVTQMGQEVILRCVPISNHLYFYWYRQILGQKVEFLVSFYNNEISEKSEIFDDQFSVERPDGSNFTLKIRSTKLEDSAMYFCASSEREGVDYGYTFGSGTRLTVV.

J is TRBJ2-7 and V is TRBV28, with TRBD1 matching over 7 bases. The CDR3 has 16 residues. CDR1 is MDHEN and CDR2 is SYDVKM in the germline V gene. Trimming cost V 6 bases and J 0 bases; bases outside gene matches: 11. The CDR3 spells CASRPGQRRFSYEQYF. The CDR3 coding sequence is TGTGCCAGCAGACCGGGACAGCGCCGTTTCTCCTACGAGCAGTACTTC.

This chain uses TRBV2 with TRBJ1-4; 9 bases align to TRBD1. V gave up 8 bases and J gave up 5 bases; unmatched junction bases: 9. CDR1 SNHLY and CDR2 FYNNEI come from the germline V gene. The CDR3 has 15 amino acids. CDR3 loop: CASDLTGTGNEKLFF. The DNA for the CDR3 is TGTGCCAGCGACTTAACCGGGACAGGGAATGAAAAACTGTTTTTT.

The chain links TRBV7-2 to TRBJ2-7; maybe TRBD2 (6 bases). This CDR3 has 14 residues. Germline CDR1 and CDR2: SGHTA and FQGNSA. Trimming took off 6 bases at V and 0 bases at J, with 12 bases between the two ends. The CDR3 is CASRPSRDSYEQYF. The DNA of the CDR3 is TGTGCCAGCAGACCCTCGCGGGACTCCTACGAGCAGTACTTC.

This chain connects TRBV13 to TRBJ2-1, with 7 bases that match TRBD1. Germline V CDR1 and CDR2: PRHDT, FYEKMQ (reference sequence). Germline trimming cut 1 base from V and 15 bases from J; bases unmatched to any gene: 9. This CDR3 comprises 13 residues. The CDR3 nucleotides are TGTGCCAGCAGCTTAGAAGCGACAGGGTCAGCGTTCTTC. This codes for CASSLEATGSAFF.